These 15 T cell receptor beta chains came from one sample sequenced in a study of PD-1 blockade in classical Hodgkin lymphoma. Every patient had relapsed following autologous stem cell transplantation, and cohorts differed in brentuximab vedotin exposure. Repertoires were generated with immunoSEQ multiplex PCR, while TCRdb's copy carries only in-frame clones and drops some. The table shows over 25,000 clones, with roughly 70% occurring only once. This specimen was peripheral blood mononuclear cells (PBMCs), taken before the second cycle of nivolumab. The receptors derive from a human donor with classical Hodgkin lymphoma.

This clone was seen once. This chain links TRBV18 with TRBJ2-1; 7 bases match TRBD2. This CDR3 has 15 residues. Germline lookup yields CDR1 KGHSH and CDR2 LQKENI. The V gene end was trimmed by 3 bases and the J gene end by 7 bases; junction bases not matched to a gene: 9. Written as DNA, the CDR3 is TGTGCCAGCTCACCTCCGGGAGGACCTCTGAATGAGCAGTTCTTC. Translating it yields CASSPPGGPLNEQFF.

This clone appeared a few times. In nucleotides, the CDR3 is TGTGCCAGCAGTTCCGACAGGGTATTATCACCCCTCCACTTT. Translating gives CASSSDRVLSPLHF. The rearrangement uses TRBV6-1 and TRBJ1-6; 7 bases align to TRBD1. CDR3 size: 14 residues. Germline values: CDR1 MNHNS, CDR2 SASEGT. Trimming at V came to 5 bases and at J to 10 bases, leaving 8 bases not matched to a gene.

By proportion, this clone is medium-sized. The CDR3 spells CSAREAANTGELFF. The CDR3 region has the DNA TGCAGCGCCCGGGAGGCGGCGAACACCGGGGAGCTGTTTTTT. V and J are TRBV29-1 and TRBJ2-2, with 7 bases matching TRBD2. In germline, CDR1 is SQVTM, CDR2 ANQGSEA. The CDR3 loop spans 14 amino acids. With 7 bases clipped from V and 0 bases from J, the junction kept 5 bases outside the gene matches.

A few counts support this clone. CDR3 region: CASSYSRWPSWETQYF. CDR3 DNA: TGTGCCAGCAGTTACTCCCGGTGGCCCAGCTGGGAGACCCAGTACTTC. The chain joins TRBV6-5 to TRBJ2-5, with unresolved D. The V end was cut by 0 bases, the J end by 5 bases, with 16 bases between. Germline-derived CDR1 and CDR2 are MNHEY and SVGAGI. CDR3 size: 16 residues.

This chain uses TRBV28 with TRBJ1-4, with D tentatively TRBD1 (5 bases). Trimming shortened V by 4 bases and J by 8 bases, and 8 bases separated the two germline ends. This CDR3 contains 12 residues. Per germline, CDR1 MDHEN and CDR2 SYDVKM. Written as DNA, the CDR3 is TGTGCCAGCAGTTCGCCAGGGGAAAAACTGTTTTTT. Its translation: CASSSPGEKLFF.

This clone has a handful of counts. The chain joins TRBV7-2 to TRBJ1-1; D unresolved. The CDR3 consists of 15 residues. The germline V gene encodes CDR1 SGHTA and CDR2 FQGNSA. Trimming stripped 1 base from V and 2 bases from J, with 11 bases between. CDR3 nucleotide sequence: TGTGCCAGCAGCTTAGGCGGTCACGGAAACACTGAAGCTTTCTTT. Its protein product is CASSLGGHGNTEAFF.

This rearrangement joins TRBV6-1 to TRBJ2-2, with D possibly being TRBD1 (6 bases). With 3 bases removed from V and 1 base from J, the gap between germline ends came to 12 bases. The CDR3 has 16 residues. Germline V gene lookup returns CDR1 MNHNS and CDR2 SASEGT. The CDR3, as DNA: TGTGCCAGCAGTGAGTTCGGGACAAGGAACACCGGGGAGCTGTTTTTT. Translating it yields CASSEFGTRNTGELFF.

In this sample, this clone turned up a few times. This CDR3 is CASSLDSGSGNTIYF. Written as DNA, the CDR3 is TGTGCCAGCAGCTTAGATTCAGGGAGTGGAAACACCATATATTTT. The rearrangement uses TRBV11-2 and TRBJ1-3, with D tentatively TRBD1 (5 bases). Germline V gene sequence: CDR1 SGHAT, CDR2 FQNNGV. The CDR3 runs 15 residues. Trimming cost V 0 bases and J 3 bases, with 9 bases left between them.

The chain uses TRBV11-3 and TRBJ2-3; 8 nucleotides align to TRBD1. Germline loops: CDR1 SGHNT, CDR2 YENEEA. Trimming cost V 6 bases and J 9 bases; bases outside gene matches: 5. The CDR3 consists of 12 residues. The CDR3 spells CASSPDRATQYF. CDR3 DNA sequence: TGTGCCAGCAGTCCGGACAGGGCCACGCAGTATTTT.

The chain employs TRBV5-6 and TRBJ2-4, with D tentatively TRBD1 (6 bases). The germline V gene encodes CDR1 SGHDT and CDR2 YYEEEE. Deletions cut 4 bases from V and 6 bases from J, with 14 bases between. The CDR3 extends over 14 amino acids. Here the CDR3 reads CASSRWTASNIQYF. CDR3 DNA: TGTGCCAGCAGCCGATGGACAGCGTCAAACATTCAGTACTTC.

The chain uses TRBV7-2 and TRBJ2-2; D call uncertain. Germline V gives CDR1 SGHTA, CDR2 FQGNSA. V dropped 3 bases and J dropped 4 bases, with 12 bases sitting between them. The CDR3 is made up of 15 amino acids. The CDR3 sequence is CASSFRSTSTGELFF. The CDR3, as DNA: TGTGCCAGCAGCTTCAGGTCGACGAGCACCGGGGAGCTGTTTTTT.

The V gene is TRBV11-2, the J gene TRBJ2-1; possibly TRBD2 for D (7 bases). V lost 1 base and J lost 4, with 14 bases in between. CDR3 length equals 16 residues. Per the germline V gene, CDR1 is SGHAT and CDR2 is FQNNGV. The CDR3 spells CASSLGIGGLYNEQFF. The CDR3, as DNA: TGTGCCAGCAGCTTAGGGATCGGGGGGCTATACAATGAGCAGTTCTTC.

The chain uses TRBV7-3 and TRBJ2-1, with D tentatively TRBD2 (5 bases). The CDR3 totals 13 residues. V was cut by 0 bases and J by 8 bases, with 8 bases left in between. Germline CDR1 is SGHTA and CDR2 is FQGTGA. The CDR3 sequence: CASSLTRRDEQFF. DNA for the CDR3: TGTGCCAGCAGCTTAACAAGGCGGGATGAGCAGTTCTTC.

The J gene is TRBJ2-3, the V gene TRBV28, with a possible D match to TRBD1 (6 bases). This CDR3 is 14 amino acids long. Germline CDR1 reads MDHEN; CDR2 reads SYDVKM. Trimming stripped 7 bases from V and 2 bases from J, with 13 bases between. The chain's CDR3 is CASNRDTNTDTQYF. CDR3 nucleotide sequence: TGTGCCAGCAACCGGGACACCAACACAGATACGCAGTATTTT.

The chain employs TRBV18 and TRBJ2-7; 9 bases line up with TRBD2. V shed 3 bases, J shed 5 bases, and the junction held 5 bases outside the gene matches. CDR3 size: 14 residues. In germline, CDR1 is KGHSH, CDR2 LQKENI. Written as DNA, the CDR3 is TGTGCCAGCTCACCTAGCTTAGCGGGGGACGAGCAGTACGTC. This gives the protein CASSPSLAGDEQYV.